The 27 T cell receptor beta chains reported below all come from one sample, sequenced in a study of OX40 agonist ivuxolimab in advanced cancers. Only in-frame clones appear in the TCRdb table, and some are missing; sequencing was by immunoSEQ multiplex PCR. This sample has tens of thousands of clones, with more than 75% found just once. The source was CD4+ or CD8+ T cells sorted from blood, collected in a trial of the OX40 agonist ivuxolimab. The source is an adult with an advanced solid tumor such as melanoma, head and neck, liver or kidney cancer.

V gene TRBV19 combines with J gene TRBJ2-3; D may be TRBD1 (6 bases). The germline V gene has CDR1 LNHDA and CDR2 SQIVND (reference sequence). The length of the CDR3 is 13 residues. V lost 2 bases and J lost 6, with 9 bases in between. The CDR3 here is CASSITGSDTQYF. CDR3 in DNA: TGTGCCAGTAGTATAACAGGGTCCGATACGCAGTATTTT.

This clone occurred once. The chain links TRBV11-2 to TRBJ2-1; D gene uncertain. Germline assignment: CDR1 SGHAT and CDR2 FQNNGV. CDR3 length: 13 residues. Trimming took off 2 bases at V and 8 bases at J, with 10 bases between the two ends. CDR3 sequence (DNA): TGTGCCAGCAGCTTAATTACGGGCCATGAGCAGTTCTTC. Its translation is CASSLITGHEQFF.

V is TRBV7-3 and J is TRBJ2-1, with a possible D match to TRBD1 (5 bases). CDR1 is SGHTA and CDR2 is FQGTGA in the germline V gene. V lost 2 bases to trimming and J lost 6 bases, with 14 bases between them. This CDR3 has 15 amino acids. This chain's CDR3 is CASSLDGAPVNEQFF. CDR3 sequence (DNA): TGTGCCAGCAGCTTAGATGGGGCCCCGGTCAATGAGCAGTTCTTC.

The chain joins TRBV11-2 to TRBJ2-7; D is unresolved. The V end lost 2 bases, the J end lost 1 base, and 12 bases lay between the germline ends. The CDR3 spans 15 residues. Germline lookup yields CDR1 SGHAT and CDR2 FQNNGV. DNA of the CDR3: TGTGCCAGCAGCTTATCGAATTCGGGTTCCTACGAGCAGTACTTC. Its translation: CASSLSNSGSYEQYF.

The rearrangement joins TRBV19 to TRBJ2-7; TRBD1 matches 9 bases. J lost 6 bases, V lost 3 bases, and 12 bases had no gene match. Germline V gene sequence: CDR1 LNHDA, CDR2 SQIVND (reference sequence). The CDR3 is 16 amino acids. The CDR3 protein is CASSIAGQGLSGEQYF. Written as DNA, the CDR3 is TGTGCCAGTAGTATTGCCGGACAGGGGCTGTCGGGCGAGCAGTACTTC.

The V gene is TRBV5-1, the J gene TRBJ2-3, with a possible D match to TRBD2 (6 bases). The CDR3 is 15 residues long. CDR1 SGHRS and CDR2 YFSETQ come from the germline V gene. Trimming took off 1 base at V and 2 bases at J, with 11 bases between the two ends. CDR3 sequence reads: CASSLRLADTDTQYF. CDR3 DNA: TGCGCCAGCAGCTTGAGGTTAGCGGACACAGATACGCAGTATTTT.

The rearrangement uses TRBV11-3 and TRBJ2-1; D possibly matches TRBD1 or TRBD2 (5 bases each). Trimming removed 3 bases from V and 9 bases from J, with 18 bases in between. The CDR3 has 15 amino acids. Per germline, CDR1 SGHNT and CDR2 YENEEA. The CDR3 region is CASSFRGSVIREQFF. CDR3 bases: TGTGCCAGCAGCTTTCGGGGCTCCGTTATACGTGAGCAGTTCTTC.

The V gene is TRBV30, the J gene TRBJ1-3; D is unclear. The germline CDR1 and CDR2 sequences are GTSNPN and SVGIG (reference sequence). There are 13 residues in the CDR3. Trimming pared 3 bases from V and 0 bases from J, leaving 6 bases between. DNA for the CDR3: TGTGCCTGGAGGGACTCCTCTGGAAACACCATATATTTT. It yields the protein CAWRDSSGNTIYF.

The chain recombines TRBV15 with TRBJ1-6; D call uncertain. Between the trimmed V and J ends, which lost 0 bases and 7 bases, there was a span of 10 bases. CDR1 LNHNV and CDR2 YYDKDF come from the germline V gene (reference sequence). The CDR3 loop spans 15 amino acids. CDR3 region: CATSRDLGYNSPLHF. DNA for the CDR3: TGTGCCACCAGCAGAGATTTGGGGTACAATTCACCCCTCCACTTT.

The chain links TRBV15 to TRBJ1-5; 11 nucleotides align to TRBD1. Germline V CDR1 and CDR2: LNHNV, YYDKDF (reference sequence). This CDR3 region has 18 residues. J was trimmed by 6 bases and V by 3 bases; bases with no gene match: 13. This CDR3 reads CATSSTGQGVIRGQPQHF. CDR3 sequence (DNA): TGTGCCACCAGCAGCACGGGACAGGGGGTTATACGGGGTCAGCCCCAGCATTTT.

The chain combines TRBV4-1 with TRBJ2-1; 8 bases are shared with TRBD1. The CDR3 has 16 residues. The germline gives CDR1 MGHRA, CDR2 YSYEKL. With 0 bases clipped from V and 5 bases from J, the junction kept 6 bases outside the gene matches. CDR3 in DNA: TGCGCCAGCAGCCAAGATCCACAGGGGGGTGACAATGAGCAGTTCTTC. This codes for CASSQDPQGGDNEQFF.

The chain is built from TRBV7-2 and TRBJ1-4, with D unresolved. From germline, CDR1 is SGHTA and CDR2 FQGNSA. The CDR3 runs to 13 residues. V lost 6 bases and J 5 bases, leaving 10 bases between the germline ends. CDR3: CASSWTANEKLFF. The CDR3, as DNA: TGTGCCAGCAGTTGGACCGCAAATGAAAAACTGTTTTTT.

This clone was seen more than once but under ten times. This chain uses TRBV11-2 with TRBJ1-1, with D hard to call. This CDR3 is 11 amino acids long. The V gene lost 5 bases and the J gene lost 1 base, with 2 bases spanning the gap. Germline CDR1 and CDR2: SGHAT and FQNNGV. The DNA of the CDR3 is TGTGCCAGCAGCGAGAACACTGAAGCTTTCTTT. Its translation is CASSENTEAFF.

J is TRBJ2-7 and V is TRBV7-9; possibly TRBD2 for D (6 bases). The CDR3 contains 12 residues. The V gene's germline CDR1 is SEHNR and CDR2 FQNEAQ (reference sequence). With 5 bases removed from V and 6 bases from J, the gap between germline ends came to 11 bases. The CDR3, as DNA: TGTGCCAGCAGCGTAGGAGGGGTCGAGCAGTACTTC. It encodes CASSVGGVEQYF.

The chain joins TRBV5-6 to TRBJ2-5; 8 bases match TRBD2. Germline trimming cut 2 bases from V and 3 bases from J; bases unmatched to any gene: 3. Per the germline V gene, CDR1 is SGHDT and CDR2 is YYEEEE. The CDR3 sequence is 14 residues long. CDR3: CASSFGGAEETQYF. The CDR3 DNA reads TGTGCCAGCAGCTTCGGGGGGGCCGAAGAGACCCAGTACTTC.

The CDR3 sequence: CASSLGQGIYNEQFF. The CDR3 bases are TGTGCCAGCAGCTTAGGGCAGGGGATATACAATGAGCAGTTCTTC. The chain couples TRBV7-6 to TRBJ2-1; tentative D call: TRBD1 (6 bases). CDR1 and CDR2 (germline): SGHVS, FNYEAQ. The CDR3 sequence is 15 residues long. The V end lost 1 base, the J end lost 4 bases, and 11 bases lay between the germline ends.

This clone qualifies as medium-sized. The CDR3 DNA reads TGTGCCAGCAGTGAAGCTGCGGGACAGGGCCTCTATGGCTACACCTTC. Translation: CASSEAAGQGLYGYTF. V usage is TRBV6-1 and J usage is TRBJ1-2; 9 bases are shared with TRBD1. This CDR3 region has 16 residues. Germline CDR1 is MNHNS and CDR2 is SASEGT. The ends lost 0 bases at V and 4 bases at J; junction bases unmatched: 6.

This chain links TRBV7-9 with TRBJ2-7, with 9 bases identical to TRBD1. The CDR3 is made up of 14 amino acids. Germline V gene data show CDR1 as SEHNR and CDR2 as FQNEAQ (reference sequence). Trimming at V came to 5 bases and at J to 6 bases, leaving 8 bases not matched to a gene. The CDR3 DNA is TGTGCCAGCAGCGAGAGGGACAGGGAAGGCGAGCAGTACTTC. Encoded protein: CASSERDREGEQYF. The whole variable domain, remainder taken from reference TRBV7-9 and TRBJ2-7, is DTGVSQNPRHKITKRGQNVTFRCDPISEHNRLYWYRQTLGQGPEFLTYFQNEAQLEKSRLLSDRFSAERPKGSFSTLEIQRTEQGDSAMYLCASSERDREGEQYFGPGTRLTVT.

This chain uses TRBV28 with TRBJ2-2; D unclear. Per germline, CDR1 MDHEN and CDR2 SYDVKM. V was shortened by 2 bases and J by 1 base, with 5 bases between the two germline ends. The CDR3 is 14 amino acids. The CDR3 here is CASSLGLNTGELFF. CDR3 nucleotides: TGTGCCAGCAGTTTAGGATTGAACACCGGGGAGCTGTTTTTT. Supplemented by reference TRBV28 and TRBJ2-2, the full variable domain reads DVKVTQSSRYLVKRTGEKVFLECVQDMDHENMFWYRQDPGLGLRLIYFSYDVKMKEKGDIPEGYSVSREKKERFSLILESASTNQTSMYLCASSLGLNTGELFFGEGSRLTVL.

The rearrangement joins TRBV30 to TRBJ1-2, with a possible D match to TRBD1 (6 bases). This CDR3 contains 14 residues. V gave up 3 bases and J gave up 4 bases, with 15 bases separating them. Germline assignment: CDR1 GTSNPN and CDR2 SVGIG (reference sequence). The chain's CDR3 is CAWRRGDAFYGYTF. DNA for the CDR3: TGTGCCTGGAGGAGGGGGGATGCCTTCTATGGCTACACCTTC.

The chain's CDR3 is CASSFLSGGETQYF. The CDR3 DNA follows: TGTGCCAGCAGTTTCTTATCAGGGGGAGAGACCCAGTACTTC. The chain recombines TRBV27 with TRBJ2-5; 7 bases fit TRBD1. J gave up 4 bases and V 3 bases, and 5 bases lay outside the gene matches. CDR3 length: 14 amino acids. Germline CDR1 reads MNHEY; CDR2 reads SMNVEV (reference sequence).

The chain recombines TRBV6-5 with TRBJ2-7; 8 positions match TRBD2. The CDR3 consists of 16 residues. V lost 1 base, J lost 2 bases, and 7 bases stayed unmatched. Germline CDR1 is MNHEY and CDR2 is SVGAGI. The CDR3 protein is CASSYFGLANPYEQYF. CDR3 bases: TGTGCCAGCAGTTACTTCGGACTAGCAAATCCCTACGAGCAGTACTTC.

This chain's CDR3 is CATSRVRQGIYEQYF. The CDR3 DNA follows: TGTGCCACCAGCAGAGTGCGACAGGGGATCTACGAGCAGTACTTC. This chain joins TRBV15 and TRBJ2-7, with 8 bases aligning to TRBD1. The CDR3 sequence is 15 residues long. The V and J ends lost 1 base and 3 bases, in that order; junction bases with no gene match: 5. Germline V gene sequence: CDR1 LNHNV, CDR2 YYDKDF (reference sequence).

The V call is TRBV2, the J call TRBJ2-1; D gene ambiguous. With 7 bases removed from V and 8 bases from J, the gap between germline ends came to 9 bases. Germline CDR1 SNHLY, CDR2 FYNNEI. There are 11 residues in the CDR3. The DNA of the CDR3 is TGTGCCAGCACGGGTCGGGATGAGCAGTTCTTC. Its translation is CASTGRDEQFF.

This chain links TRBV6-5 with TRBJ1-4; D unresolved. Trimming left V 2 bases short and J 8 bases short, with 15 bases between. The CDR3 has 15 residues. Germline lookup yields CDR1 MNHEY and CDR2 SVGAGI. CDR3 sequence reads: CASSYTDPAREKLFF. The DNA for the CDR3 is TGTGCCAGCAGTTACACGGACCCCGCACGGGAAAAACTGTTTTTT.

In DNA, the CDR3 is TGTGCCAGCAGTTTTGAGTACCGGAGGGATGAAGCTTTCTTT. Translated: CASSFEYRRDEAFF. The genes are TRBV27 and TRBJ1-1; D call uncertain. V was clipped by 3 bases and J by 7 bases, with 15 bases between them. CDR1 MNHEY and CDR2 SMNVEV come from the germline V gene (reference sequence). The CDR3 is 14 amino acids.

The chain has TRBV15 and TRBJ1-4; 8 bases agree with TRBD1. CDR1 and CDR2 (germline): LNHNV, YYDKDF (reference sequence). The CDR3 is 16 residues long. Trimming removed 0 bases from V and 8 bases from J; junction bases left unmatched: 8. The chain's CDR3 is CATSRDRQGPGEKLFF. In DNA, the CDR3 is TGTGCCACCAGCAGAGATCGACAGGGGCCGGGAGAAAAACTGTTTTTT.